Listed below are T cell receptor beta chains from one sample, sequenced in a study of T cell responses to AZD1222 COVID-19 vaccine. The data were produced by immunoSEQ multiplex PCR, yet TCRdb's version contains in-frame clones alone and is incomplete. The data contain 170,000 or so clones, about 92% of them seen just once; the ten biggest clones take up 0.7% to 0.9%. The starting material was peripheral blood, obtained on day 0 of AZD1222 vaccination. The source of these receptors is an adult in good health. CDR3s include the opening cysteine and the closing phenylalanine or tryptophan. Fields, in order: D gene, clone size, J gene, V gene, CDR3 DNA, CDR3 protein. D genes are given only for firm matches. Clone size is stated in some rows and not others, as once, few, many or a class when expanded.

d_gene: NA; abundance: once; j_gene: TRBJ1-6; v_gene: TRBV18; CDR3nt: TGTGCCAGCTCACTTAGCAAGGGAATTAATTCACCCCTCCACTTT; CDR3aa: CASSLSKGINSPLHF
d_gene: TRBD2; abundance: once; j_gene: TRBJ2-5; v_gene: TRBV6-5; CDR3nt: TGTGCCAGCAGTCCGGGGGGAGCAGGGCAAGAGACCCAGTACTTC; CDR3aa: CASSPGGAGQETQYF
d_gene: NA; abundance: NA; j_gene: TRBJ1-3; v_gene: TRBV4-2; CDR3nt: TGTGCCAGCAGCCCCCAGTCCCTCTCCTCTGGAAACACCATATATTTT; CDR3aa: CASSPQSLSSGNTIYF
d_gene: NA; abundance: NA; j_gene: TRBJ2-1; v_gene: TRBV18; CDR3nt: TGTGCCAGCTCACCTCTTCGGGACCCCAATGAGCAGTTCTTC; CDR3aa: CASSPLRDPNEQFF
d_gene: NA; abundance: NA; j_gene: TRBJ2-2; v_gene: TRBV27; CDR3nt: TGTGCCAGCAGCCGCGTGGCCCCGAACACCGGGGAGCTGTTTTTT; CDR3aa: CASSRVAPNTGELFF
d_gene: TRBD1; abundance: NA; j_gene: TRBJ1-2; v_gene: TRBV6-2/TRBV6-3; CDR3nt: TGTGCCAGCAGTTACTCGGGGGACAGGATCCGCTATGGCTACACCTTC; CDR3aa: CASSYSGDRIRYGYTF
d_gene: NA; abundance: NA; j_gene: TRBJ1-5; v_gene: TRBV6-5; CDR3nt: TGTGCCAGCAGGACGGGTGTGGGCAATCAGCCCCAGCATTTT; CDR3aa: CASRTGVGNQPQHF
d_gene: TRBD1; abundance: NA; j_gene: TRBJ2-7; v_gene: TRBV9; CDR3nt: TGTGCCAGCAGCCGCGGGGACAGGTCCTACGAGCAGTACTTC; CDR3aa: CASSRGDRSYEQYF
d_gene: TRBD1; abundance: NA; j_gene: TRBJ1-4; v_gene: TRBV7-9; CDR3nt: TGTGCCAGCAGCCGATCCGGGACAGGGGTCGAAAAACTGTTTTTT; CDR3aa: CASSRSGTGVEKLFF
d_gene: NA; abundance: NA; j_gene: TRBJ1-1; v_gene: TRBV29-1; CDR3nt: TGCAGCGTAGCCGGGACGGTTAACACTGAAGCTTTCTTT; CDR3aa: CSVAGTVNTEAFF
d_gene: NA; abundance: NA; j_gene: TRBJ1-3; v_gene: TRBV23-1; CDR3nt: TGCGCCAGCAGTCAATCGCGAGGGGAGGGCCCAATCCCCTCTGGAAACACCATATATTTT; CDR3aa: CASSQSRGEGPIPSGNTIYF
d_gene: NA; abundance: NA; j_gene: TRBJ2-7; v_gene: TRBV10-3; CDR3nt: TGTGCCATCAGTGAGTCTGGGGACTCCCCCTACGAGCAGTACTTC; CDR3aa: CAISESGDSPYEQYF